The entry that follows covers one T cell receptor (beta chain) sequence. A far larger clone differs by one base, so this is likely a read error. Priming of first-strand cDNA relied on TRAV- and TRBV-specific primers (covering alpha and beta chains). Both a constant-region primer and a V-primer adapter served to amplify TCRs across 15 to 25 PCR cycles. TCRdb used MiXCR to reprocess the reads, holding one entry per CDR3 protein. The sample lists 31,000 or so distinct CDR3 sequences, around 50% occurring once. The data were obtained in a study of low-dose radiotherapy and immunotherapy resistance in tumors. As for the study in general: Patients of Cohort 1 had 0.5 Gy fractions every 2 weeks, which summed to 6.5 Gy. A dose of 1 Gy per fraction every two weeks went to Cohort 2, totaling 13 Gy over 26 weeks. Every six weeks patients received intravenous ipilimumab 1 mg/kg, and every two weeks they received intravenous nivolumab 240 mg. The study gave patients oral aspirin 300 mg daily for four cycles from cycle 1 day 1.

With V trimmed by 3 bases and J by 7 bases, 12 bases remained unmatched. The CDR3 sequence is 17 residues long. CDR1 SQVTM and CDR2 ANQGSEA come from the germline V gene. Time point reported: after trial treatment. Specified treatment: LDRT plus nivolumab, ipilimumab, low-dose cyclophosphamide and aspirin (RACIN trial). This clonotype originated in a male donor with gallbladder cancer. The chain joins TRBV29-1 to TRBJ2-7, with 16 bases lining up with TRBD2. The sample was PBMCs, taken after low-dose radiotherapy plus immunotherapy. CDR3 sequence (DNA): TGCAGCGTTGATGGGACTAGCGGGGGGGCATCCTACAATGAGCAGTACTTC. This translates into CSVDGTSGGASYNEQYF.